The clone carrying this T cell receptor beta chain was recorded many times. This record comes from a study of early T cells in non-severe SARS-CoV-2 infection. Background on the study: From unsorted whole blood, bulk RNA was sequenced, and the chains remained unpaired.

Individual cDNA molecules were tagged with unique molecular identifiers. In TCRdb, the 5' RACE reads were re-called with MiXCR into one record per CDR3 protein. There are roughly 93,000 distinct CDR3 sequences in the sample; about 11% occur only once, and roughly 5% lies in the top ten. CDR1 and CDR2 (germline): LGHNT, FRNRAP. This CDR3 spans 15 amino acids. The V end was cut by 2 bases, the J end by 4 bases, with 14 bases between. The sequencing sample was made of whole blood. This clonotype was sampled from an adult who was a healthcare worker with PCR-confirmed SARS-CoV-2 infection or an uninfected control (not recorded which). V gene TRBV12-5 combines with J gene TRBJ1-1, with unresolved D. The CDR3 nucleotides are TGTGCTAGTGGTTTGCCGAGGGATGGGGTCACTGAAGCTTTCTTT. Protein: CASGLPRDGVTEAFF. The full variable domain, its missing parts supplied by reference TRBV12-5 and TRBJ1-1, is DARVTQTPRHKVTEMGQEVTMRCQPILGHNTVFWYRQTMMQGLELLAYFRNRAPLDDSGMPKDRFSAEMPDATLATLKIQPSEPRDSAVYFCASGLPRDGVTEAFFGQGTRLTVV.